This T cell receptor beta chain was sequenced in a study of CD8 T cells in ankylosing spondylitis. Study-wide findings and caveats: Seemingly distinctive of ankylosing spondylitis blood was a TCR beta motif formed by eight highly homologous variants. CD8+ by phenotype, disease-linked clones were relatively rare in peripheral blood. There was reportedly significant enrichment of clones that were disease-linked in matched ankylosing spondylitis synovial fluid.

Each TCR beta library was made by quantitative 5'-RACE that incorporated molecular barcodes. TCRdb passed the 5' RACE reads through MiXCR, listing each CDR3 protein once. Found here are 300,000 to 400,000 distinct CDR3 sequences, roughly 14% of them singletons; the top ten hold approximately 0.99%. V shed 5 bases, J shed 0 bases, and the junction held 7 bases outside the gene matches. There are 15 residues in the CDR3. Per germline, CDR1 DFQATT and CDR2 SNEGSKA (reference sequence). This clonotype was observed at least ten times. Its antigen is not identified. This chain connects TRBV20-1 to TRBJ2-1, with 7 bases aligning to TRBD2. Source material: blood, either unsorted or a sorted T cell fraction (not recorded which). This TCR was sampled from a male donor with ankylosing spondylitis or in good health (not recorded which). The CDR3 region is CSAYDAGVSYNEQFF. CDR3 in DNA: TGCAGTGCTTACGACGCGGGAGTCTCCTACAATGAGCAGTTCTTC.